This entry features one T cell receptor beta chain sequence. Cohorts were assigned according to the clinical history that participants reported. The sample is drawn from a study of blood T cell repertoires in COVID-19. Study-wide context: The United States, Italy and Spain supplied acute and convalescent COVID-19 samples. In each case, the material was cDNA or gDNA derived from T cells, B-cell-depleted T cells, or PBMCs.

This table comes from immunoSEQ multiplex PCR, and its TCRdb copy is limited to in-frame clones, with some not included. The sample yields 200,000 or so clones, approximately 88% seen once. The CDR3 sequence is 15 residues long. Trimming left V 8 bases short and J 2 bases short, with 16 bases between. The germline gives CDR1 LNHDA, CDR2 SQIVND (reference sequence). The source of this sequence is a woman in her 30s who had been exposed to COVID-19. The chain employs TRBV19 and TRBJ2-1; perhaps TRBD2 as D (6 bases). The sample consisted of PBMCs or T cells enriched from blood (not recorded which). The CDR3, as DNA: TGTGCCAGTGGGGACGGACTACCAGCCTACAATGAGCAGTTCTTC. As protein: CASGDGLPAYNEQFF.